This record covers a single T cell receptor (beta chain). The data were obtained in a study of blood T cell repertoires in COVID-19. Assay used: immunoSEQ multiplex PCR; TCRdb lists only in-frame clones, some missing. The sample records around 200,000 clones, 86% being singletons. Losses at the gene ends were 5 bases for V and 5 bases for J; bases not matched to a gene: 3. CDR1 and CDR2 (germline): SGHVS, FQNEAQ. CDR3 length equals 13 residues. This clonotype originated in a woman in her thirties or forties with acute COVID-19. Source material: PBMCs or T cells enriched from blood (not recorded which). This chain uses TRBV7-8 with TRBJ2-7, with 10 bases matching TRBD1. Here the CDR3 reads CASSIGTGDEQYV. CDR3 sequence (DNA): TGTGCCAGCAGCATCGGGACAGGGGACGAGCAGTACGTC.